This TCR beta chain came from a study of T cells expressing NK-cell markers. Study at large: Sequencing covered eight donors, seven HCMV-seropositive and one seronegative. General study findings and limits: There remained a lack of clarity about HCMV specificity of expanded NKG2C+ T cell clones. In roughly six donors, dominant CD3+CD56+NKG2C+ clonotypes ranked among the top 10 CD8+ clonotypes.

Looked up from germline, CDR1 is MGHDK and CDR2 is SYGVNS. The CDR3 spans 16 residues. On this clonotype: No antigen is known for it.

With the 5' RACE reads reprocessed, TCRdb shows one record per CDR3 protein and no DNA. The sample has some 500,000 distinct CDR3 sequences; the top ten hold 1.4% to 1.5%. The specimen was blood T cells: a sorted CD56 or NKG2C T cell subset, CD4+ or CD8+ T cells, or bulk PBMC T cells (not recorded which). This chain joins TRBV25-1 and TRBJ2-3. The receptor comes from a woman aged 45-65 years in good health. The CDR3 loop is CASSRIADSYTDTQYF.